The 23 T cell receptor beta chains in this list originate from one sample, sequenced in a study of T cells in Graves' hyperthyroidism and ophthalmopathy. RNA transcripts served as the template for amplifying TCR beta CDR3 regions. HTBI primers were the set used in a first-round RT-PCR of the TCR CDR3. TCRdb used MiXCR to reprocess the multiplex PCR reads, holding one entry per CDR3 protein. Found here are about 640,000 distinct CDR3 sequences, roughly 20% of them singletons; the top ten hold approximately 30%. Sequencing was performed on blood. The receptor source for this set is a man aged 25 to 40 with Graves' ophthalmopathy.

This clonotype was seen ten or more times. V gene TRBV12-3 or TRBV12-4 combines with J gene TRBJ2-2, with 7 bases fitting TRBD2. V gave up 6 bases and J gave up 0 bases; unmatched junction bases: 4. The CDR3 contains 15 residues. CDR3 amino acids: CASRSLASNTGELFF. CDR3 DNA sequence: TGTGCCAGCAGGTCACTAGCGTCGAACACCGGGGAGCTGTTTTTT.

In this sample, this clonotype turned up once. J is TRBJ2-7 and V is TRBV3-1; D may be TRBD2 (6 bases). The CDR3 covers 16 residues. Trimming left V 4 bases short and J 5 bases short, with 21 bases between. Germline V gene data show CDR1 as LGHDT and CDR2 as YNNKEL (reference sequence). The CDR3 spells CASSPPTVGSGHEQYF. The CDR3 DNA reads TGTGCCAGCAGCCCCCCGACGGTCGGGAGTGGCCACGAGCAGTACTTC.

This clonotype was observed many times. DNA for the CDR3: TGTGCCAGCAAGTTTGGGTTCGACCAAGAGACCCAGTACTTC. Encoded protein: CASKFGFDQETQYF. The rearrangement joins TRBV27 to TRBJ2-5; no firm D call. Germline assignment: CDR1 MNHEY and CDR2 SMNVEV (reference sequence). The CDR3 is 14 residues long. Deletions cut 7 bases from V and 0 bases from J, with 12 bases between.

The V gene is TRBV11-2, the J gene TRBJ2-2; TRBD1 might be the D (6 bases). Germline CDR1 reads SGHAT; CDR2 reads FQNNGV. The ends were cut back, 5 bases at V and 3 bases at J, with 13 bases in the middle. The length of the CDR3 is 15 residues. CDR3 region: CASSLTQGYTGELFF. CDR3 DNA: TGTGCCAGCAGCCTGACCCAGGGGTACACCGGGGAGCTGTTTTTT.

The genes are TRBV29-1 and TRBJ1-1; D is undetermined. V dropped 2 bases and J dropped 6 bases, with 7 bases sitting between them. The CDR3 has 11 amino acids. Germline CDR1 is SQVTM and CDR2 is ANQGSEA. The CDR3 coding sequence is TGCAGCGTTGAACCCGGGGCTGAAGCTTTCTTT. Translation gives CSVEPGAEAFF.

This clonotype was found a few times. The chain employs TRBV27 and TRBJ2-1, with 8 bases identical to TRBD1. The CDR3 length is 15 residues. Germline assignment: CDR1 MNHEY and CDR2 SMNVEV (reference sequence). Losses at the gene ends were 5 bases for V and 7 bases for J; bases not matched to a gene: 10. The CDR3 nucleotides are TGTGCCAGCAGTACTCGGACAGGGTTGAGTAATGAGCAGTTCTTC. It yields the protein CASSTRTGLSNEQFF.

The chain recombines TRBV19 with TRBJ1-6; D possibly corresponds to TRBD1 (5 bases). The CDR3 consists of 14 residues. Trimming removed 5 bases from V and 10 bases from J, with 15 bases in between. CDR1 and CDR2 from the germline V gene are LNHDA and SQIVND (reference sequence). This CDR3 is CASSGLQGYSPLHF. CDR3 nucleotides: TGTGCCAGTAGTGGTTTGCAGGGTTACTCACCCCTCCACTTT.

This clonotype was counted between two and nine times. The CDR3 bases are TGTGCCAGCAGCCCCTGGGGAGGGTACGTAGAGACCCAGTACTTC. This sequence encodes CASSPWGGYVETQYF. V gene TRBV27 combines with J gene TRBJ2-5; 7 bases map to TRBD2. CDR3 length: 15 residues. The V and J ends lost 6 bases and 4 bases, in that order; junction bases with no gene match: 11. Germline CDR1 is MNHEY and CDR2 is SMNVEV (reference sequence).

At least ten counts were recorded for this clonotype. The chain links TRBV24-1 to TRBJ1-1, with D unresolved. CDR3 length equals 12 residues. V lost 5 bases and J 1 base, leaving 4 bases between the germline ends. The germline V gene encodes CDR1 KGHDR and CDR2 SFDVKD. CDR3 coding DNA: TGTGCCACCAGTGCGACGAACACTGAAGCTTTCTTT. Its protein is CATSATNTEAFF.

The chain has TRBV12-3 or TRBV12-4 and TRBJ2-3; D unresolved. V was clipped by 7 bases and J by 6 bases, with 14 bases between them. This CDR3 has 13 amino acids. The CDR3 sequence: CASTQNSRDTQYF. CDR3 nucleotide sequence: TGTGCCAGCACTCAAAACTCACGGGATACGCAGTATTTT.

The chain recombines TRBV7-6 with TRBJ2-7; D possibly matches TRBD1 or TRBD2 (5 bases each). Germline V gene sequence: CDR1 SGHVS, CDR2 FNYEAQ. V lost 5 bases, J lost 2 bases, and 22 bases lay in between. The length of the CDR3 is 17 residues. This CDR3 is CASSPGSLATGAYEQYF. The CDR3 nucleotides read TGTGCCAGCAGCCCAGGGTCACTGGCCACCGGGGCCTACGAGCAGTACTTC.

The rearrangement links TRBV29-1 to TRBJ2-3; TRBD1 is a possible D gene (7 bases). The V and J ends lost 8 bases and 2 bases respectively, with 20 bases between them. CDR3 length equals 15 residues. From germline, CDR1 is SQVTM and CDR2 ANQGSEA. As DNA, the CDR3 is TGCAGCACACGCACCCAGGGGGAGGACACAGATACGCAGTATTTT. Protein: CSTRTQGEDTDTQYF.

This clonotype was seen a few times. The V call is TRBV7-8, the J call TRBJ2-7; D unclear. Trimming pared 5 bases from V and 6 bases from J, leaving 14 bases between. In germline, CDR1 is SGHVS, CDR2 FQNEAQ. CDR3 length: 13 amino acids. Written as DNA, the CDR3 is TGTGCCAGCAGCACCGGCAGGTTCTCCGAGCAGTACTTC. Its translation is CASSTGRFSEQYF.

The V and J genes are TRBV9 and TRBJ2-7; perhaps TRBD1 as D (6 bases). Germline V gene lookup returns CDR1 SGDLS and CDR2 YYNGEE. The CDR3 totals 16 residues. Trimming left V 0 bases short and J 0 bases short, with 13 bases between. The CDR3 sequence: CASSVAEDRFSYEQYF. DNA for the CDR3: TGTGCCAGCAGCGTAGCAGAAGACAGGTTCTCCTACGAGCAGTACTTC.

The table lists this clonotype with many counts. The rearrangement links TRBV20-1 to TRBJ2-1; 7 nucleotides match TRBD1. The CDR3 sequence is 13 residues long. The germline V gene encodes CDR1 DFQATT and CDR2 SNEGSKA (reference sequence). The ends lost 8 bases at V and 0 bases at J; junction bases unmatched: 4. The CDR3: CSLDRASYNEQFF. CDR3 bases: TGCAGTCTAGACAGGGCCTCCTACAATGAGCAGTTCTTC.

The gene calls are TRBV6-1 and TRBJ2-4; D might be TRBD2 (7 bases). The CDR3 is made up of 18 amino acids. Between the trimmed V and J ends, which lost 4 bases and 3 bases, there was a span of 22 bases. Looked up from germline, CDR1 is MNHNS and CDR2 is SASEGT. The CDR3 loop is CASSVGAYREGGKNIQYF. The DNA for the CDR3 is TGTGCCAGCAGTGTGGGGGCCTACAGGGAGGGCGGCAAAAACATTCAGTACTTC.

The V and J genes are TRBV29-1 and TRBJ2-2, with 15 bases that match TRBD2. The CDR3 runs to 18 residues. V gave up 1 base and J gave up 6 bases; unmatched junction bases: 9. Germline V gives CDR1 SQVTM, CDR2 ANQGSEA. CDR3 in DNA: TGCAGCGTTGAAGGGCGGACTAGCGGGAGGGGAGGCCCCGGGGAGCTGTTTTTT. Residues: CSVEGRTSGRGGPGELFF.

This clonotype has only a few counts. The chain couples TRBV6-6 to TRBJ2-7; a possible D gene is TRBD1 (6 bases). V gave up 0 bases and J gave up 1 base, with 10 bases separating them. This CDR3 is built from 15 residues. Germline loops: CDR1 MNHNY, CDR2 SVGAGI (reference sequence). The CDR3 here is CASSYSYRESYEQYF. The DNA for the CDR3 is TGTGCCAGCAGTTACTCCTACAGGGAGTCCTACGAGCAGTACTTC.

A few counts support this clonotype. The rearrangement links TRBV4-3 to TRBJ2-7; 10 nucleotides agree with TRBD2. Trimming cost V 1 base and J 7 bases; bases outside gene matches: 7. There are 15 residues in the CDR3. Germline V gives CDR1 LGHNA, CDR2 YSLEER. The CDR3 DNA is TGCGCCAGCAGCCAAGGGCTAGCGGGAGTACAGGAGCAGTACTTC. Translation: CASSQGLAGVQEQYF.

The table lists this clonotype with a few counts. This chain connects TRBV27 to TRBJ2-5; D is undetermined. This CDR3 is built from 15 residues. In germline, CDR1 is MNHEY, CDR2 SMNVEV (reference sequence). The V gene lost 5 bases and the J gene lost 8 bases, with 21 bases spanning the gap. The CDR3 nucleotides are TGTGCCAGCAGTCGGATAACGTCCGACCAGTACACCCAGTACTTC. Translating gives CASSRITSDQYTQYF.

The rearrangement uses TRBV4-1 and TRBJ2-7; no reliable D call. CDR3 size: 20 residues. V dropped 0 bases and J dropped 2 bases, with 26 bases sitting between them. Germline V lookup: CDR1 MGHRA, CDR2 YSYEKL. The CDR3 here is CASSQDYMVLRRLSPYEQYF. CDR3 DNA sequence: TGCGCCAGCAGCCAAGATTACATGGTATTGCGAAGACTGAGCCCCTACGAGCAGTACTTC.

This clonotype was counted only a few times. The chain employs TRBV6-1 and TRBJ2-3; D perhaps matches TRBD1 (5 bases). The germline gives CDR1 MNHNS, CDR2 SASEGT. V lost 6 bases and J lost 2, with 12 bases in between. The length of the CDR3 is 14 residues. Here the CDR3 DNA reads TGTGCCAGCAGATGGGGCGTATTCACAGATACGCAGTATTTT. Protein sequence: CASRWGVFTDTQYF.

In this sample, this clonotype turned up a few times. This chain uses TRBV7-9 with TRBJ2-5; D remains unclear. CDR3 size: 17 residues. Trimming removed 4 bases from V and 5 bases from J, with 23 bases in between. The V gene's germline CDR1 is SEHNR and CDR2 FQNEAQ (reference sequence). CDR3 nucleotides: TGTGCCAGCAGCTACCGGACGTGGGTGGATCCGGGCGAGACCCAGTACTTC. It is translated as CASSYRTWVDPGETQYF.